This T cell receptor (beta chain) was found in a study of blood T cell repertoires in COVID-19. Germline values: CDR1 SGHRS, CDR2 YFSETQ. This CDR3 spans 16 amino acids. V lost 0 bases and J lost 2; bases outside the gene matches: 4. Here immunoSEQ multiplex PCR was the method, and the copy in TCRdb shows in-frame clones only, minus some. The sample lists around 150,000 clones, just under 85% occurring once. This clone was found a few times. The study counted Cohort 3 donors as recovered given two negative PCRs, clearance, or symptom resolution. This clonotype was obtained from a woman aged 40-49 years who had recovered from COVID-19. The sequencing input was PBMCs or T cells enriched from blood (not recorded which). J is TRBJ2-2 and V is TRBV5-1, with TRBD1 identical over 7 bases. The CDR3 bases are TGCGCCAGCAGCTTGGAGGGGGCAGGCAACACCGGGGAGCTGTTTTTT. Its translation: CASSLEGAGNTGELFF.